This T cell receptor (beta chain) was obtained from a study of blood T cell repertoires in COVID-19. The protocol was immunoSEQ multiplex PCR, while the TCRdb copy is restricted to in-frame clones and leaves out a portion. Among under 400,000 clones, roughly 90% were seen once, and the ten largest hold 3.9%. The sequenced sample was peripheral blood. The TCR was taken from an older woman with COVID-19, enrolled during active disease.

The CDR3 is CASSGTAGAGEQYF. The CDR3 bases are TGTGCCAGCAGTGGAACGGCAGGGGCGGGCGAGCAGTACTTC. This chain connects TRBV25-1 to TRBJ2-7; D is perhaps TRBD1 (6 bases). The germline V gene has CDR1 MGHDK and CDR2 SYGVNS. This CDR3 is built from 14 residues. V was clipped by 4 bases and J by 6 bases, with 16 bases between them.